The present T cell receptor (beta chain) was sequenced within a study of cytomegalovirus exposure and HLA in healthy donors (dated by TCRdb to the late 2010s). Background on the whole study: An earlier analysis of several hundred of the donors reported 250 to 350 Gb of sequence data and 100 million to 140 million unique TCR beta sequences from some 180 million T cells. Donor age, sex, ethnicity and CMV serostatus were collected together with the repertoire data. A separate validation cohort of approximately 130 different subjects was used in addition to the approximately 700-subject first cohort. An early release covering 500 to 750 HLA-typed donors comprised approximately 300 gigabases of sequencing data and around 80 million unique TCR sequences. The number of typed donors differed by locus: 629-630 for A, B, C, DRB1 and DQB1; 522 for DQA1; approximately 600 for DPA1; and approximately 450 for DPB1. To predict cytomegalovirus infection status, the study brought together high-throughput TCR immunosequencing, statistical association of individual TCRs with disease status, and machine learning. Class I and class II HLA loci were covered by the typing at four-digit resolution. In an earlier analysis of 587 of the donors, high-throughput TCR beta sequencing was used to judge whether each TCR beta V gene segment behaved as functional or pseudogenic. Four to six DR-DQ haplotypes were handled as single units for association and clustering, since linkage in the cohort was strong. A later analysis re-examined previously published TCR beta repertoires from hundreds of donors and added high-resolution HLA genotyping to investigate patterns of TCR occurrence. The study aimed to test whether cataloging public T cell receptors could reveal signatures of past pathogen exposure. Across 398 genotyped donors of the cohort, an average of about 240,000 unique TCR beta nucleotide sequences per donor were sequenced, and roughly 20% of those sequences were non-productive. Rather than using new phenotypic data, the later analysis identified candidate immune exposures from TCR beta sequences and from how often those sequences occurred across donors. A later genetic analysis used genome-wide SNP genotypes for about three fifths of the roughly 700 donors, treating that subset as a discovery cohort. The genetic ancestry cluster associated with self-reported Caucasian donors included 80% to 90% of the roughly 380 genotyped donors. The T cell repertoires of 666 subjects were profiled by immunosequencing and related to cytomegalovirus serostatus. Every repertoire in the discovery cohort had been generated on one and the same sequencing platform. Study-wide conclusions, independent of this receptor: It was suggested by the authors that the approach could potentially be generalized to other disease states and immunological phenotypes. A further reported finding was that TCR beta sequences accurately predicted the HLA-A and HLA-B alleles for most subjects in the first cohort. Broadly in line with IMGT annotations, most TCR beta V segments showed up in productive rearrangements about 87% or about 30% of the time in an earlier analysis of 450 to 750 of the donors. In a later analysis, HLA-associated TCR beta chains showed more clonal expansion and lower generation probabilities than non-associated chains that were equally common. Some IMGT-functional V segments, including TRBV6-2 and TRBV6-3, could not be told apart with the 87-base-pair reads, so those segments were excluded. In a later analysis, TCR association rates were found to vary across HLA loci, with the most associated TCRs seen for DRB1 alleles and the fewest for HLA-C alleles. Compared with the roughly 710-donor mean, donors in an Asian-associated ancestry cluster had fewer N-insertions in productive TCRs, according to a later genetic analysis. A later analysis associated roughly 17,000 TCR beta sequences with specific HLA alleles at a false discovery rate of 0.05. Cytomegalovirus status was reported to be diagnosed by the classifier with high specificity and sensitivity in both the original and validation cohorts. Several of the top co-occurrence clusters appeared to be linked to parvovirus B19, influenza, CMV and Epstein-Barr virus, according to a later analysis. Most TCR sequences were seen in very few donors, while some public TCRs were found in many individuals. A cluster of highly shared sequence variants was judged likely to represent a technical artifact of the sequencing pipeline. In the study, 150 to 200 TCR beta chains were listed as associated with cytomegalovirus. Because some donors lacked HLA typing at each locus, the association tests relied only on the typed subset. Assigning TCR associations to individual alleles was difficult when HLA alleles, especially DR and DQ, strongly co-occurred. The cohort was sequenced for TCR beta chains only, and without alpha or paired-chain data the features that could be detected were limited. In vitro tests confirmed that a few of the cytomegalovirus-associated TCR beta chains recognize cytomegalovirus antigens. About 17 rarely observed V segments, including chromosome 9 orphons, were excluded from the earlier analysis of some 590 of the donors because counts were too low. A later analysis found that most CMV-associated TCR beta chains appeared HLA-restricted, with HLA associations seemingly driven largely by CMV exposure. Immune exposure information for the cohort was limited to CMV serostatus. V-gene and J-gene trimming of TCR beta chains was associated with a missense DCLRE1C variant in a later genetic analysis, and the association was replicated in an independent cohort. Correlated functional status among segregating V segments might be attributable to linkage disequilibrium, but an unknown experimental factor could not be ruled out. Sequencing depth was assumed to be roughly uniform across donors in the presence/absence analyses, though that assumption may not hold.

The cohort consisted of hundreds of healthy bone marrow donors. At the time of sampling, every cohort member was nominally healthy, though immune exposures that went unrecorded were likely present. The donor was CMV seronegative and was included in the group of hundreds of seronegative cohort members. A peripheral blood sample was provided by each donor, and peripheral blood mononuclear cells were used for TCR beta sequencing. Genomic DNA was extracted from the blood cell samples with the Qiagen DNeasy Blood Extraction Kit. This clone turned up a few times. The target of this receptor is not known. No per-base quality is available; no much larger clone lies one base away. The CDR3 covers 12 residues, taking in both the cysteine and the phenylalanine. The entry retains the CDR3 DNA only, 36 bases that are in frame from base 1. For CDR1 and CDR2, the germline V gene lists MDHEN and SYDVKM. V loses 6 bases of germline sequence and J loses 7 bases, and the interval between the two ends is 12 bases.

To prepare the library, the immunoSEQ multiplex PCR assay was applied. For the multiplex PCR, a mixture combining 60 forward primers for TCR Vbeta segments and 13 reverse primers for TCR Jbeta segments was used. The CDR3 region of rearranged TCR beta genes was amplified from genomic DNA by a multiplex PCR assay. Amplified TCR beta libraries were sequenced as 87-base-pair reads on the Illumina HiSeq System. Per the original workflow: A later analysis counted around 72 million unique TCR beta chains across the 666 repertoires, and around 9.9 million of these chains were shared by at least two donors. Raw reads were error-corrected and collapsed into unique sequences by a nearest-neighbor algorithm in which closely related sequences were merged to remove PCR and sequencing errors. V, D and J gene segments were assigned by aligning CDR3 sequences to IMGT reference sequences. For a sequence to be retained, at least a six-nucleotide match to both a V gene segment and a J gene segment was required. A rearrangement was called productive if the CDR3 had no stop codons and remained in frame with V and J, and every other rearrangement was called non-productive. CDR3 was defined according to IMGT convention as the region running from the second conserved V-encoded cysteine to the conserved J-encoded phenylalanine. Sequences without an unambiguous match to a single V gene segment were excluded from the earlier analysis of a few hundred of the donors. In an earlier analysis of around 600 of the donors, V segments were called functional above 56.7% productive rearrangements and were called segregating when the between-donor standard deviation exceeded 5%. To diagnose cytomegalovirus status from the catalog of TCR beta chain sequences, a statistical classification framework was built. V and J gene assignment, in a later analysis, came from comparing TCR nucleotide sequences with IMGT/GENE-DB human TR gene sequences. A later analysis assigned CDR3 sequences and most-parsimonious VDJ recombination scenarios with the TCRdist pipeline. In a later analysis, each TCR beta chain was defined by its CDR3 amino acid sequence together with its V-gene family, and reads lacking a unique V-gene family were excluded. In a later analysis, some 600 highly shared, low-generation-probability nucleotide sequences were removed to address suspected cross-contamination and a sequencing artifact. In a later analysis, a clonal expansion index was calculated for each public chain from normalized within-repertoire ranks of inferred template counts. In a later analysis, generation probabilities were computed with a VDJ recombination model fitted to out-of-frame rearrangements, and the resulting probabilities were checked against IGoR. In a later analysis, hypergeometric tests were used to score TCR-TCR, TCR-HLA and TCR-CMV co-occurrence, with a repertoire-size bias correction applied to TCR pairs. A later analysis estimated false discovery rates by permuting HLA or CMV assignments 20 times. A later analysis grouped co-occurring TCRs with DBSCAN, adding TCRdist sequence similarity when clustering within HLA-allele-positive subsets. Repertoires with fewer than 30,000 or more than 120,000 public chains were left out of co-occurrence clustering, as were four to six repertoires with anomalous nucleotide sharing. TCRdb re-hosts the immuneACCESS table, in-frame sequences only. Its copies lack some clones; in the studies checked, an unresolved V gene accounts for under half of them, and the cause for the rest is not known. The V and J calls and clone size were taken over from that table, and D and trimming were inferred from the DNA. For this sample the table gives approximately 88,000 clones, of which roughly three quarters were detected only once. The ten top clones hold around 3.4% of the sample.

The chain links TRBV28 with TRBJ1-2, with an unclear D gene assignment. Material for sequencing was PBMCs. This clonotype was sampled from a man aged 25 to 45 in good health and CMV-seronegative. The bases are TGTGCCAGCAGCCCAATCATAGCTGGCTACACCTTC. Translated, it gives CASSPIIAGYTF.